The 12 T cell receptor beta chains below all came from one sample that was sequenced in a study of beta chain features in type 1 diabetes. Expressed TCRB transcripts were sequenced after all isolated RNA was converted to cDNA. Using immunoSEQ multiplex PCR, the repertoire was profiled, and TCRdb retains in-frame clones only, with some absent. The sample has about 200,000 clones; approximately 11% are singletons. Sequenced: central memory CD4+ T cells from blood. These receptors all stem from a man younger than 35 in good health.

J is TRBJ2-1 and V is TRBV27; D not resolved. Trimming shortened V by 7 bases and J by 13 bases, and 8 bases separated the two germline ends. This CDR3 is built from 9 residues. Germline V gene data show CDR1 as MNHEY and CDR2 as SMNVEV (reference sequence). The CDR3 loop is CASIGPQFF. The CDR3 region has the DNA TGTGCCAGCATTGGCCCACAGTTCTTC.

This clone came up many times. The rearrangement links TRBV29-1 to TRBJ2-3, with 7 bases fitting TRBD1. V gave up 0 bases and J gave up 2 bases; unmatched junction bases: 2. The length of the CDR3 is 14 residues. Germline V gives CDR1 SQVTM, CDR2 ANQGSEA. CDR3 DNA: TGCAGCGTTGAAGAACAGGGGATCACAGATACGCAGTATTTT. Translation: CSVEEQGITDTQYF.

This clone was observed many times. This chain joins TRBV7-2 and TRBJ1-1; a weak D match, TRBD1 (6 bases). The V gene lost 9 bases and the J gene lost 2 bases, with 10 bases spanning the gap. The germline CDR1 and CDR2 sequences are SGHTA and FQGNSA. CDR3 length: 12 residues. CDR3 DNA sequence: TGTGCCAGTGGACAGTTTAACACTGAAGCTTTCTTT. It encodes CASGQFNTEAFF.

This clone appeared a few times. This chain uses TRBV5-1 with TRBJ2-5; D gene unclear. The V gene lost 2 bases and the J gene lost 5 bases, with 10 bases spanning the gap. Germline loops: CDR1 SGHRS, CDR2 YFSETQ. The CDR3 extends over 13 amino acids. The chain's CDR3 is CASSFGVGETQYF. The CDR3 DNA reads TGCGCCAGCAGCTTTGGAGTGGGGGAGACCCAGTACTTC.

CDR3 DNA sequence: TGCGCCAGCAGTTTTATACTGCCCTCAAGCTCCTACAATGAGCAGTTCTTC. This codes for CASSFILPSSSYNEQFF. The chain joins TRBV5-1 to TRBJ2-1, with no clear D. With 5 bases removed from V and 0 bases from J, the gap between germline ends came to 18 bases. The length of the CDR3 is 17 residues. From germline, CDR1 is SGHRS and CDR2 YFSETQ.

Ten or more counts support this clone. The chain has TRBV18 and TRBJ2-5; TRBD2 aligns across 10 bases. J gave up 2 bases and V 7 bases, and 10 bases lay outside the gene matches. CDR3 length: 16 residues. Germline V gene data show CDR1 as KGHSH and CDR2 as LQKENI. CDR3 protein: CASCRCELAGQETQYF. The CDR3 bases are TGTGCCAGCTGCAGGTGCGAACTAGCGGGGCAAGAGACCCAGTACTTC. Using reference TRBV18 and TRBJ2-5 for the parts outside the CDR3, the full variable domain is NAGVMQNPRHLVRRRGQEARLRCSPMKGHSHVYWYRQLPEEGLKFMVYLQKENIIDESGMPKERFSAEFPKEGPSILRIQQVVRGDSAAYFCASCRCELAGQETQYFGPGTRLLVL.

The V call is TRBV7-8, the J call TRBJ2-1; D unresolved. This CDR3 is built from 13 residues. Trimming pared 3 bases from V and 9 bases from J, leaving 12 bases between. Germline loops: CDR1 SGHVS, CDR2 FQNEAQ. DNA for the CDR3: TGTGCCAGCAGCTTGGGATACCGGGTTGAGCAGTTCTTC. It encodes CASSLGYRVEQFF.

The sample holds a few counts of this clone. The chain combines TRBV6-1 with TRBJ2-1; perhaps TRBD2 as D (6 bases). Trimming took 5 bases from V and 4 from J, leaving 12 bases between them. From germline, CDR1 is MNHNS and CDR2 SASEGT. CDR3 length equals 14 residues. The CDR3: CASSYSSGYNEQFF. In DNA form, the CDR3 reads TGTGCCAGCAGTTATTCGAGCGGGTACAATGAGCAGTTCTTC.

This rearrangement joins TRBV30 to TRBJ1-2, with D maybe TRBD1 (5 bases). V was trimmed by 7 bases and J by 6 bases, leaving 18 bases between them. The V gene's germline CDR1 is GTSNPN and CDR2 SVGIG (reference sequence). The CDR3 is made up of 13 amino acids. The CDR3 DNA is TGTGCCTCCCAAACCCAGGGCAGACATGGCTACACCTTC. Translated: CASQTQGRHGYTF.

The chain joins TRBV19 to TRBJ2-7, with D perhaps matching TRBD1 or TRBD2 (5 bases each). This CDR3 comprises 14 residues. CDR1 is LNHDA and CDR2 is SQIVND in the germline V gene (reference sequence). V lost 4 bases, J lost 2 bases, and 12 bases lay in between. CDR3 sequence reads: CASSTRGPPYEQYF. CDR3 bases: TGTGCCAGTAGTACGAGGGGCCCCCCCTACGAGCAGTACTTC.

J is TRBJ2-3 and V is TRBV4-3; 8 nucleotides line up with TRBD2. The CDR3 loop spans 15 amino acids. Germline CDR1 LGHNA, CDR2 YSLEER. J was trimmed by 6 bases and V by 2 bases; bases with no gene match: 7. In DNA form, the CDR3 reads TGCGCCAGCAGCCAAAGGTTAACGGGGGGGGATACGCAGTATTTT. This sequence encodes CASSQRLTGGDTQYF.

This clone appeared a few times. The CDR3: CASSLEAGYTF. CDR3 bases: TGTGCCAGCAGCTTGGAGGCGGGCTACACCTTC. The chain couples TRBV5-6 to TRBJ1-2; D not certain. The CDR3 is 11 residues long. Germline assignment: CDR1 SGHDT and CDR2 YYEEEE. Trimming took 0 bases from V and 8 from J, leaving 5 bases between them.